This T cell receptor (beta chain) came from a study of human thymus T cells (TCRdb year 2020). The study in broad terms: The study characterized TCR alpha and beta repertoires from about 8 infant thymus samples and a few related peripheral blood samples. Donor ages ranged from roughly 7 to 250 days, and the cohort comprised six male and a couple of female infants.

TCRB and TCRAD loci were amplified from a standardized quantity of quality-controlled genomic DNA using the immunoSEQ multiplex PCR assay. The amplicons spanned the V(D)J region and were long enough to cover the CDR3 and allow V and J genes to be identified. The amplicons were sequenced on an Illumina platform via the commercial immunoSEQ service. On the study's bioinformatics: Primer bias and sequencing errors were corrected using previously described methods, and TCRAD and TCRB definitions followed the IMGT database. immunoSEQ Analyzer 3.0 and VDJTools were used for repertoire analysis, which covered basic statistics, V/J segment usage, diversity estimates, rarefaction and pairwise overlap. To estimate diversity, the Chao1, ChaoE, Efron-Thisted, Shannon and inverse Simpson indices were applied, and diversity was also estimated on datasets down-sampled to the smallest sample. For repertoire overlap, CDR3 nucleotide sequence, V gene and J gene had to match strictly, and clustering was done by Jaccard-based multidimensional scaling. TCRdb took this table from immuneACCESS and kept in-frame rearrangements with V and J called. Such tables lack part of the clones; where checked against another copy, unresolved V genes explain under half of the gap, and the rest is unexplained. V, J and clone size are those of that table, while D and trimming were read from the DNA. The sample records 35,000 to 45,000 clones, 90% to 95% of which are singletons. About 0.12% of the sample is in the top ten clones.

The CDR3 has 14 amino acids, counting the end cysteine and phenylalanine. Only the CDR3 portion is preserved as DNA: 42 bases, with reading frame beginning at the first base. Germline trimming: 2 bases from V, 4 bases from J; junction bases outside gene matches: 0. According to the germline V gene, CDR1 reads SGHRS and CDR2 reads YFSETQ. The count of this clone is one. No antigen is known for it. No much larger clone is present one base from it, and per-base qualities are unavailable. The sample has other DNA sequences that encode this CDR3 too. The donors were immunologically healthy infants in Finland who had open corrective cardiac surgery for congenital heart defects. During surgery, a small roughly 0.45-1 mL aliquot of peripheral blood was collected from four of the eight donors. For blood samples, genomic DNA was extracted from all available leukocytes instead of from a fixed number of cells. Erythrocytes were removed from blood with ACK lysis buffer, and the leukocytes were stored as pellets at -70 °C. Genomic DNA was extracted from frozen cell pellets with a QIAsymphony instrument.

The paper as a whole reports these results and caveats: Biased V and J gene segment usage appeared to be present in both thymic and peripheral blood repertoires. On average, roughly 890,000 unique TCRB clonotypes were obtained from thymus samples, compared with about 84,000 from blood samples.

The chain couples TRBV5-1 to TRBJ2-5, with 12 bases aligning to TRBD2. The material sequenced was blood. The TCR comes from a boy under three years old with a congenital heart defect but otherwise immunologically healthy. The nucleotide sequence reads as follows: TGCGCCAGCAGCTTACTAGCGGGGGGAGAGACCCAGTACTTC. This yields the protein CASSLLAGGETQYF.